This T cell receptor beta chain was found in a study of cytomegalovirus exposure and HLA in healthy donors. Study results and limitations: Confirmation in vitro established that a few CMV-associated chains were specific for CMV antigens. The tendency of first-cohort TCR clusters to co-occur in the approximately 120 validation repertoires was identified by a subsequent analysis.

The germline CDR1 and CDR2 sequences are SQVTM and ANQGSEA. This CDR3 spans 13 amino acids. The germline V and J ends were trimmed by 4 bases and 0 bases, with 9 bases remaining between them. Measured with immunoSEQ multiplex PCR; TCRdb has only the in-frame clones, and not every one. The sample lists approximately 180,000 clones, about 87% occurring once. Comments on this clone: Its antigen is not known.

The receptor comes from a woman aged 25 to 39 in good health and CMV-seronegative. The material sequenced was PBMCs. The chain joins TRBV29-1 to TRBJ1-1; D is unresolved. CDR3 sequence (DNA): TGCAGCGTTGGGGCCAGAATGAACACTGAAGCTTTCTTT. Its translation: CSVGARMNTEAFF.